The 29 T cell receptor beta chains below come from one sample, sequenced in a study of CD8 T cells in ankylosing spondylitis. Their specific antigens are unknown. One entry per CDR3 protein, called by TCRdb with MiXCR from the 5' RACE reads. The sample includes hundreds of thousands of distinct CDR3 sequences, about a sixth of them seen just once. General study points: A TCR beta motif of roughly 8 highly homologous variants seemed to mark ankylosing spondylitis blood.

Source material: blood, either unsorted or a sorted T cell fraction (not recorded which). These receptors came from a male donor with ankylosing spondylitis.

V and J are TRBV20-1 and TRBJ1-1, with D maybe TRBD1 (6 bases). Germline values: CDR1 DFQATT, CDR2 SNEGSKA (reference sequence). The CDR3 runs 14 residues. The V and J ends lost 5 bases and 0 bases respectively, with 13 bases between them. DNA for the CDR3: TGCAGTGCTTACTATGGACAGTTGAACACTGAAGCTTTCTTT. This encodes CSAYYGQLNTEAFF.

In its sample, this clonotype was seen a few times. The J gene is TRBJ1-2, the V gene TRBV6-2 or TRBV6-3; perhaps TRBD1 as D (5 bases). This CDR3 comprises 14 residues. Germline lookup yields CDR1 MNHEY and CDR2 SVGEGT. V lost 7 bases to trimming and J lost 8 bases, with 20 bases between them. The CDR3 coding sequence is TGTGCCAGCAACGAACCGGGACCTAAGTGGGGCTACACCTTC. It is translated as CASNEPGPKWGYTF.

The rearrangement joins TRBV15 to TRBJ2-1; 12 nucleotides line up with TRBD2. Germline-derived CDR1 and CDR2 are LNHNV and YYDKDF (reference sequence). V was pared by 6 bases and J by 0 bases, with 6 bases of the junction left unmatched. This CDR3 region has 17 residues. CDR3 region: CATRETSGRSSYNEQFF. CDR3 bases: TGTGCCACCAGGGAGACTAGCGGGAGAAGCTCCTACAATGAGCAGTTCTTC. Full variable domain (remainder filled in from reference TRBV15 and TRBJ2-1): DAMVIQNPRYQVTQFGKPVTLSCSQTLNHNVMYWYQQKSSQAPKLLFHYYDKDFNNEADTPDNFQSRRPNTSFCFLDIRSPGLGDTAMYLCATRETSGRSSYNEQFFGPGTRLTVL.

This chain links TRBV12-3 or TRBV12-4 with TRBJ2-2, with D hard to call. Trimming took off 7 bases at V and 2 bases at J, with 8 bases between the two ends. The CDR3 is 13 residues long. The CDR3 loop reads CASTQSNTGELFF. In DNA, the CDR3 is TGTGCCAGCACTCAAAGCAACACCGGGGAGCTGTTTTTT.

The rearrangement joins TRBV29-1 to TRBJ2-7; TRBD2 matches at 13 bases. The germline gives CDR1 SQVTM, CDR2 ANQGSEA. V was pared by 5 bases and J by 5 bases, with 9 bases of the junction left unmatched. The CDR3 length is 15 residues. The CDR3 loop reads CSVRPWTSGSDEQYF. For the CDR3, the DNA is TGCAGCGTTAGACCCTGGACTAGCGGGAGCGACGAGCAGTACTTC.

This clonotype was recorded a few times. CDR3 region: CASSTNRQGLNQPQHF. The CDR3, as DNA: TGTGCCAGCTCTACCAATCGACAGGGGTTAAATCAGCCCCAGCATTTT. The chain combines TRBV27 with TRBJ1-5; the match to TRBD1 covers 8 bases. The CDR3 contains 16 residues. The germline V gene has CDR1 MNHEY and CDR2 SMNVEV (reference sequence). The ends lost 8 bases at V and 4 bases at J; junction bases unmatched: 13.

V and J are TRBV29-1 and TRBJ2-5, with D perhaps TRBD1 (6 bases). CDR1 SQVTM and CDR2 ANQGSEA come from the germline V gene. V lost 6 bases and J 3 bases, leaving 14 bases between the germline ends. The CDR3 extends over 13 amino acids. CDR3 residues: CSVSRTVEETQYF. For the CDR3, the DNA is TGCAGCGTATCCCGGACAGTTGAAGAGACCCAGTACTTC.

V is TRBV30 and J is TRBJ2-1; 7 bases are shared with TRBD2. The V gene's germline CDR1 is GTSNPN and CDR2 SVGIG (reference sequence). V lost 1 base and J lost 7; bases outside the gene matches: 10. This CDR3 spans 15 amino acids. The CDR3 protein is CAWSGGSFGYNEQFF. The CDR3 DNA sequence: TGTGCCTGGAGTGGCGGGAGTTTCGGTTATAATGAGCAGTTCTTC.

A few counts support this clonotype. The chain employs TRBV20-1 and TRBJ2-5, with D possibly matching TRBD2 (5 bases). The CDR3 consists of 12 residues. Germline assignment: CDR1 DFQATT and CDR2 SNEGSKA (reference sequence). V was shortened by 6 bases and J by 2 bases, with 10 bases between the two germline ends. This CDR3 is CSAPDSQETQYF. The CDR3 DNA follows: TGCAGTGCGCCGGACTCACAAGAGACCCAGTACTTC.

The chain is built from TRBV11-2 and TRBJ1-3, with TRBD1 matching over 7 bases. The CDR3 totals 16 residues. The germline gives CDR1 SGHAT, CDR2 FQNNGV. V shed 1 base, J shed 0 bases, and the junction held 3 bases outside the gene matches. The CDR3 spells CASSLVQGFSGNTIYF. CDR3 DNA: TGTGCCAGCAGCTTAGTACAGGGGTTCTCTGGAAACACCATATATTTT.

In this sample, this clonotype turned up a few times. V usage is TRBV5-6 and J usage is TRBJ1-2; 9 bases are a match to TRBD1. After removal of 5 bases from V and 4 bases from J, the junction contained 3 bases not matched to a gene. Germline CDR1 is SGHDT and CDR2 is YYEEEE. This CDR3 comprises 13 residues. The CDR3 DNA reads as TGTGCCAGCAGACGGACAGGGGCCTATGGCTACACCTTC. Translation gives CASRRTGAYGYTF.

This clonotype was picked up a small number of times. J is TRBJ2-3 and V is TRBV29-1; no reliable D call. The germline gives CDR1 SQVTM, CDR2 ANQGSEA. Trimming pared 6 bases from V and 5 bases from J, leaving 12 bases between. This CDR3 has 12 residues. The CDR3 loop reads CSVGLLKDTQYF. CDR3 nucleotide sequence: TGCAGCGTCGGCCTACTAAAAGATACGCAGTATTTT.

J is TRBJ2-7 and V is TRBV11-2; 9 nucleotides agree with TRBD2. The CDR3 covers 16 residues. The J segment lost 4 bases and the V segment lost 0 bases, leaving 7 bases of the junction unmatched. Germline CDR1 reads SGHAT; CDR2 reads FQNNGV. The CDR3 protein is CASSLDHVSGSYEQYF. The CDR3 DNA reads TGTGCCAGCAGCTTAGATCATGTTAGCGGGAGTTACGAGCAGTACTTC.

This clonotype has at least ten counts. The chain joins TRBV15 to TRBJ2-2; no firm D call. CDR3 size: 15 residues. Germline CDR1 and CDR2: LNHNV and YYDKDF (reference sequence). V shed 0 bases and J shed 0 bases, with 5 bases lying between them. This chain's CDR3 is CATSRDLTNTGELFF. The CDR3 DNA reads as TGTGCCACCAGCAGAGATCTGACGAACACCGGGGAGCTGTTTTTT.

The chain recombines TRBV6-1 with TRBJ1-3; no definite D call. V was shortened by 5 bases and J by 4 bases, with 12 bases between the two germline ends. This CDR3 has 14 residues. Germline CDR1 MNHNS, CDR2 SASEGT. The CDR3 DNA sequence: TGTGCCAGCAGTCCTAGCGCTGGAGGAAACACCATATATTTT. Its protein product is CASSPSAGGNTIYF.

The chain carries TRBV24-1 and TRBJ2-1; D perhaps matches TRBD1 (6 bases). Germline V gene lookup returns CDR1 KGHDR and CDR2 SFDVKD. This CDR3 has 14 amino acids. Trimming removed 8 bases from V and 9 bases from J, with 19 bases in between. CDR3 amino acids: CATNDPTGQLEQFF. CDR3 nucleotides: TGTGCCACCAATGACCCGACCGGACAGCTTGAGCAGTTCTTC.

The chain links TRBV29-1 to TRBJ2-1, with 9 nucleotides matching TRBD1. Germline V gene data show CDR1 as SQVTM and CDR2 as ANQGSEA. The CDR3 covers 14 residues. With V trimmed by 8 bases and J by 6 bases, 11 bases remained unmatched. The CDR3 protein is CSHRKGTGFNEQFF. CDR3 nucleotide sequence: TGCAGCCACCGGAAGGGGACAGGGTTCAATGAGCAGTTCTTC.

A few counts support this clonotype. V usage is TRBV20-1 and J usage is TRBJ1-5; D may be TRBD1 (6 bases). Germline V lookup: CDR1 DFQATT, CDR2 SNEGSKA (reference sequence). The CDR3 totals 14 residues. Trimming shortened V by 3 bases and J by 0 bases, and 9 bases separated the two germline ends. CDR3 protein: CSASTGNSNQPQHF. Written as DNA, the CDR3 is TGCAGTGCTAGTACAGGGAATAGCAATCAGCCCCAGCATTTT.

This clonotype was counted between two and nine times. This chain joins TRBV6-1 and TRBJ2-7, with TRBD1 matching over 10 bases. J gave up 2 bases and V 8 bases, and 12 bases lay outside the gene matches. CDR3 length: 16 amino acids. Germline V gene sequence: CDR1 MNHNS, CDR2 SASEGT. CDR3 DNA sequence: TGTGCCAGCCGACCCCAGTCAGGGACAGGGGCCTACGAGCAGTACTTC. It translates to CASRPQSGTGAYEQYF.

This clonotype was detected ten times or more. The chain has TRBV3-1 and TRBJ1-5; 9 bases align to TRBD1. The CDR3 is made up of 14 amino acids. CDR1 and CDR2 from the germline V gene are LGHDT and YNNKEL (reference sequence). The V and J ends lost 1 base and 5 bases, in that order; junction bases with no gene match: 0. The CDR3 protein is CASSQGTGDQPQHF. In nucleotides, the CDR3 is TGTGCCAGCAGCCAAGGGACAGGGGATCAGCCCCAGCATTTT.

This clonotype occurred a few times. This chain links TRBV11-2 with TRBJ2-1; 8 nucleotides agree with TRBD1. This CDR3 is built from 17 residues. The germline CDR1 and CDR2 sequences are SGHAT and FQNNGV. V lost 2 bases to trimming and J lost 1 base; unmatched junction nucleotides: 7. The CDR3 loop is CASSLKQGDPSYNEQFF. As DNA, the CDR3 is TGTGCCAGCAGCTTAAAACAGGGGGACCCTTCCTACAATGAGCAGTTCTTC.

In its sample, this clonotype was seen many times. The chain carries TRBV5-1 and TRBJ1-6, with D maybe TRBD1 (5 bases). Trimming removed 1 base from V and 7 bases from J, with 12 bases in between. The CDR3 is made up of 15 amino acids. Germline V gene data show CDR1 as SGHRS and CDR2 as YFSETQ. The CDR3 DNA reads as TGCGCCAGCAGCTTGCCCGGGACGGCAAATTCACCCCTCCACTTT. It translates to CASSLPGTANSPLHF.

The chain employs TRBV11-3 and TRBJ1-1; D gene ambiguous. Germline lookup yields CDR1 SGHNT and CDR2 YENEEA. CDR3 size: 15 residues. Deletions cut 2 bases from V and 1 base from J, with 11 bases between. CDR3 amino acids: CASSLRRVGNTEAFF. DNA of the CDR3: TGTGCCAGCAGCTTAAGAAGAGTCGGGAACACTGAAGCTTTCTTT.

This clonotype was detected only a few times. The chain employs TRBV7-2 and TRBJ2-7; 8 bases align to TRBD1. The junction had 8 bases not matched to a gene; V was cut back by 5 bases and J by 2 bases. The CDR3 totals 15 residues. Per the germline V gene, CDR1 is SGHTA and CDR2 is FQGNSA. Written as DNA, the CDR3 is TGTGCCAGCAGCCTAGGACAGGGACTTCCCTACGAGCAGTACTTC. It yields the protein CASSLGQGLPYEQYF. Combining the CDR3 with reference TRBV7-2 and TRBJ2-7 gives the whole variable domain GAGVSQSPSNKVTEKGKDVELRCDPISGHTALYWYRQSLGQGLEFLIYFQGNSAPDKSGLPSDRFSAERTGGSVSTLTIQRTQQEDSAVYLCASSLGQGLPYEQYFGPGTRLTVT.

V usage is TRBV11-2 and J usage is TRBJ2-2, with a tentative D call TRBD1 (6 bases). V lost 1 base to trimming and J lost 1 base, with 16 bases between them. This CDR3 is 18 amino acids long. Germline V gene sequence: CDR1 SGHAT, CDR2 FQNNGV. CDR3: CASSLVGWQGRNTGELFF. CDR3 in DNA: TGTGCCAGCAGCTTAGTTGGTTGGCAGGGGAGGAACACCGGGGAGCTGTTTTTT.

V usage is TRBV28 and J usage is TRBJ1-1; no reliable D call. Trimming shortened V by 4 bases and J by 1 base, and 13 bases separated the two germline ends. Germline V gene data show CDR1 as MDHEN and CDR2 as SYDVKM. The CDR3 loop spans 15 amino acids. In DNA, the CDR3 is TGTGCCAGCAGTTCCCCCTTTTCCGGGAACACTGAAGCTTTCTTT. Translating it yields CASSSPFSGNTEAFF. The whole variable domain, remainder taken from reference TRBV28 and TRBJ1-1, is DVKVTQSSRYLVKRTGEKVFLECVQDMDHENMFWYRQDPGLGLRLIYFSYDVKMKEKGDIPEGYSVSREKKERFSLILESASTNQTSMYLCASSSPFSGNTEAFFGQGTRLTVV.

This sequence joins TRBV12-3 or TRBV12-4 and TRBJ1-2; 10 bases line up with TRBD1. After removal of 6 bases from V and 6 bases from J, the junction contained 10 bases not matched to a gene. The CDR3 length is 15 residues. The CDR3 reads CASRTTTGGYDGYTF. The CDR3 nucleotides are TGTGCCAGCAGAACTACGACAGGGGGCTACGATGGCTACACCTTC.

This clonotype was seen a few times. The V call is TRBV6-5, the J call TRBJ1-5; D ambiguous. Germline-derived CDR1 and CDR2 are MNHEY and SVGAGI. V was shortened by 8 bases and J by 9 bases, with 14 bases between the two germline ends. The CDR3 has 12 residues. The CDR3 nucleotides read TGTGCCAGCGGTAACGATGGTGGGCCCCAGCATTTT. Encoded protein: CASGNDGGPQHF.

This clonotype was observed many times. The V call is TRBV3-1, the J call TRBJ2-4; possibly TRBD2 for D (5 bases). The CDR3 sequence is 13 residues long. Trimming removed 6 bases from V and 7 bases from J, with 13 bases in between. Germline V gives CDR1 LGHDT, CDR2 YNNKEL (reference sequence). CDR3 protein: CASSPPGVNIQYF. In nucleotides, the CDR3 is TGTGCCAGCAGTCCCCCCGGGGTGAACATTCAGTACTTC.